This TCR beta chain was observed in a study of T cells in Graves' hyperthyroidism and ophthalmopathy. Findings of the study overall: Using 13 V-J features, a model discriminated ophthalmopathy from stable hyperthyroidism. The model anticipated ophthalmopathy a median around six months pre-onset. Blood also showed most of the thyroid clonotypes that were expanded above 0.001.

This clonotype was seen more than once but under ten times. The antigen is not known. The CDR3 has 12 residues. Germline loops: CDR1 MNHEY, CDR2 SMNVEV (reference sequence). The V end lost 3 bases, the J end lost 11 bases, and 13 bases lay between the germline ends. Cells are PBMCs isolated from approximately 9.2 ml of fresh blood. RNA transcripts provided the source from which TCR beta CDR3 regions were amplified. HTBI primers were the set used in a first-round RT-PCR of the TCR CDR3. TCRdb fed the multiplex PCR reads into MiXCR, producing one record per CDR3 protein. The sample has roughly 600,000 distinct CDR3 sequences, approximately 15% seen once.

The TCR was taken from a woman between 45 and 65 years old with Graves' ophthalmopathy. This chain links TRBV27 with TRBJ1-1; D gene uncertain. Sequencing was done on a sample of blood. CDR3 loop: CASSFRGDVAFF. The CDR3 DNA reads TGTGCCAGCAGTTTCCGCGGGGATGTGGCTTTCTTT.